The clone carrying this T cell receptor (beta chain) was observed many times. Its target is unknown. These data belong to a study of CD8+CD57+ T cells in acquired aplastic anemia. Study details: Mean DNA quantity obtained from sorted CD4+ and CD8+ cells was 2.5 to 4 ug.

It was genomic DNA that served as the template for profiling TCR beta VDJ and CDR3. Each CDR3 protein gets one entry after TCRdb re-called the reads with MiXCR. The sample lists some 160,000 distinct CDR3 sequences, roughly 43% occurring once. Study conclusions and caveats: Found in both controls and patients were around 29 CD8+ CDR3 sequences.

The sequenced patients had an expansion of CD8+CD57+ cells seen by flow cytometry. Severe acquired aplastic anemia affected all patients. Patients were untreated when blood was sampled. The V and J ends lost 6 bases and 0 bases respectively, with 15 bases between them. Germline V lookup: CDR1 DFQATT, CDR2 SNEGSKA (reference sequence). CDR3 length equals 15 residues. Sequenced input: sorted CD4+, CD8+, or CD8+CD57+ T cells (not recorded which) from PBMCs. This sequence originates from a human donor with aplastic anemia. J is TRBJ2-1 and V is TRBV20-1, with TRBD2 as a possible D gene (5 bases). In nucleotides, the CDR3 is TGCAGTGCCCCCGCCCGAGCGGTCTCCTACAATGAGCAGTTCTTC. Its translation: CSAPARAVSYNEQFF.